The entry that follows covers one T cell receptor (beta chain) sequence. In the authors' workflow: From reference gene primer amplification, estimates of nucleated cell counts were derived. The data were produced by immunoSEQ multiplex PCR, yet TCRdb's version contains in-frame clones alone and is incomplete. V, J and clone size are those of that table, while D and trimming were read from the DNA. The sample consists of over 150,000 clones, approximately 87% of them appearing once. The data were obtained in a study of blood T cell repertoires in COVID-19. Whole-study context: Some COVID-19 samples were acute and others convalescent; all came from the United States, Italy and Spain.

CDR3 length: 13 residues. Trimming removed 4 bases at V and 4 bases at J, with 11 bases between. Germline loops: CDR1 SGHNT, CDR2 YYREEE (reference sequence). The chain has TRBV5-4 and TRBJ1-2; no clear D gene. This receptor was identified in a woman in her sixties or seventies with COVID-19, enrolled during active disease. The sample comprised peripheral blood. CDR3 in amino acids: CASSPVGIYGYTF. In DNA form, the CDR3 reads TGTGCCAGCAGCCCGGTCGGGATCTATGGCTACACCTTC.